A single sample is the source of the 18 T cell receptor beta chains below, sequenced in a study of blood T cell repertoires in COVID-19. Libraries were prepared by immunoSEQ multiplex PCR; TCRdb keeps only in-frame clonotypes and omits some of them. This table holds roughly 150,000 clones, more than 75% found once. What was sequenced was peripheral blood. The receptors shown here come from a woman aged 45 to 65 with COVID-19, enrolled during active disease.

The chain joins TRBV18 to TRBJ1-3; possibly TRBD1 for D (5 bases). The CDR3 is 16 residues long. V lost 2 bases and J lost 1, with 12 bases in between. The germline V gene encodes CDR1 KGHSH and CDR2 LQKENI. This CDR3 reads CASSPSETGSGNTIYF. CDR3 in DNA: TGTGCCAGCTCACCATCGGAAACAGGATCTGGAAACACCATATATTTT.

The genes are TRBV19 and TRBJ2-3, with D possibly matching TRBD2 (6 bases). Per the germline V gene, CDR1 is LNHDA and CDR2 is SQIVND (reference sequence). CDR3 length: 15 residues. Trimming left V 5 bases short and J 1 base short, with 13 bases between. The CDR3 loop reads CASSSQGTGTDTQYF. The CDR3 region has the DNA TGTGCCAGTAGTTCACAAGGGACTGGCACAGATACGCAGTATTTT.

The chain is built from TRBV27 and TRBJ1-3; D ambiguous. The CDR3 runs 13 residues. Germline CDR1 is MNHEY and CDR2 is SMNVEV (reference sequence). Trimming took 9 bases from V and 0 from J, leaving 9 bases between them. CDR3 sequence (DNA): TGTGCCAGTTGGCCAAACTCTGGAAACACCATATATTTT. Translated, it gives CASWPNSGNTIYF.

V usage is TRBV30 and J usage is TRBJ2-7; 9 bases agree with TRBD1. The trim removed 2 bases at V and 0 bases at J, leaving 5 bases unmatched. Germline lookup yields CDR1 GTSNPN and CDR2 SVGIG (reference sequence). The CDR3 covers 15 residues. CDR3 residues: CAWSMRTGVSYEQYF. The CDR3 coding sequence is TGTGCCTGGAGTATGCGGACAGGGGTCTCCTACGAGCAGTACTTC. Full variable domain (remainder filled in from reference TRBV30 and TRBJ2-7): SQTIHQWPATLVQPVGSPLSLECTVEGTSNPNLYWYRQAAGRGLQLLFYSVGIGQISSEVPQNLSASRPQDRQFILSSKKLLLSDSGFYLCAWSMRTGVSYEQYFGPGTRLTVT.

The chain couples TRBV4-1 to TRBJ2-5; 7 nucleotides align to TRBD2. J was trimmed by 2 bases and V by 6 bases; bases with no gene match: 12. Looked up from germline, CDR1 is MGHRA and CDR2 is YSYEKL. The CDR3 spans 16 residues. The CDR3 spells CASSRNSGGVQETQYF. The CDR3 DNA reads TGCGCCAGCAGTCGTAATTCTGGGGGGGTACAAGAGACCCAGTACTTC.

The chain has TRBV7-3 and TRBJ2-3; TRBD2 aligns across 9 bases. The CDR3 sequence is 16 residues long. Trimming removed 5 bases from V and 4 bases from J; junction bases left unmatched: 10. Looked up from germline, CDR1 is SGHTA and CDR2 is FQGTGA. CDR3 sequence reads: CASSLLGGGASDTQYF. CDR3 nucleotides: TGTGCCAGCAGCCTCCTGGGCGGGGGGGCCTCAGATACGCAGTATTTT.

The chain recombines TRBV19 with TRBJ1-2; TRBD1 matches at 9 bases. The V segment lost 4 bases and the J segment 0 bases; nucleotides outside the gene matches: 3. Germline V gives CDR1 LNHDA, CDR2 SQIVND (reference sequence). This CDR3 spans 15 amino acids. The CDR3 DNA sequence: TGTGCCAGTAGTAGAGGACAGGGGACTAACTATGGCTACACCTTC. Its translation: CASSRGQGTNYGYTF.

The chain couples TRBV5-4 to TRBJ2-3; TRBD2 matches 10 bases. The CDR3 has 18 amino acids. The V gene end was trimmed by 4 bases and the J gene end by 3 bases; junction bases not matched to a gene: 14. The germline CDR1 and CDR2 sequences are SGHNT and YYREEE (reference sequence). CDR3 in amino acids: CASSTLAASGGGTDTQYF. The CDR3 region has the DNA TGTGCCAGCAGCACCCTGGCGGCTAGCGGGGGCGGGACAGATACGCAGTATTTT.

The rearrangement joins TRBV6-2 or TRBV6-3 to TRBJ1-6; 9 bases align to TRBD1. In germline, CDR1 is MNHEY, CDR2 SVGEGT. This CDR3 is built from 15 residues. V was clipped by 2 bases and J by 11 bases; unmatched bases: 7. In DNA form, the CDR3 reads TGTGCCAGCAGTTACCGGGACAGGGTGAGGGCACCCCTCCACTTT. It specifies CASSYRDRVRAPLHF.

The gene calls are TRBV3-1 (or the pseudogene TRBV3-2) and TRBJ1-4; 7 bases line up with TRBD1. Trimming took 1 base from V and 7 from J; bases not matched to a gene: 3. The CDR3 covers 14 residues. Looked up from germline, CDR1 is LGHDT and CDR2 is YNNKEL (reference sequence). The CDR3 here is CASSQGTGREKLFF. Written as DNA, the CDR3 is TGTGCCAGCAGCCAAGGGACAGGCCGTGAAAAACTGTTTTTT.

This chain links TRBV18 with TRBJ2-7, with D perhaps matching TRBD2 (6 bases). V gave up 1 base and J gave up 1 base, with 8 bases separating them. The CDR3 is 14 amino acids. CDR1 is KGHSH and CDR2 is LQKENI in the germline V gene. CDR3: CASSPRGESYEQYF. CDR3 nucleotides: TGTGCCAGCTCACCACGGGGGGAATCCTACGAGCAGTACTTC.

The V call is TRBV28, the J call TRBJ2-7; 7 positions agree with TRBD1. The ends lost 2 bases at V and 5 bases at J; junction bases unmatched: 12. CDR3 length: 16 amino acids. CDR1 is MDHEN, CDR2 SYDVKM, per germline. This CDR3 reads CASSLPEQGSLHEQYF. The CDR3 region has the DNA TGTGCCAGCAGTTTACCCGAACAGGGGTCCCTCCACGAGCAGTACTTC.

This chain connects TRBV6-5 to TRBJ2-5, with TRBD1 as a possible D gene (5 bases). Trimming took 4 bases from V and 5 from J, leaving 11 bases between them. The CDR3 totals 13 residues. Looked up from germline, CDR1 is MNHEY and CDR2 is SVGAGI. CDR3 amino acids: CASSSRDYETQYF. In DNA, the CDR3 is TGTGCCAGCAGTTCCAGGGATTATGAGACCCAGTACTTC.

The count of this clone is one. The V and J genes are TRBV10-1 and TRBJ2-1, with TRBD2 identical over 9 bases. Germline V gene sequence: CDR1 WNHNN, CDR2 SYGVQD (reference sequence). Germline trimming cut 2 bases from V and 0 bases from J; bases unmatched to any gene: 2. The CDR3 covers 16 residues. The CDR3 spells CASSEISGSSYNEQFF. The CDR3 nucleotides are TGCGCCAGCAGTGAGATTAGCGGGAGCTCCTACAATGAGCAGTTCTTC.

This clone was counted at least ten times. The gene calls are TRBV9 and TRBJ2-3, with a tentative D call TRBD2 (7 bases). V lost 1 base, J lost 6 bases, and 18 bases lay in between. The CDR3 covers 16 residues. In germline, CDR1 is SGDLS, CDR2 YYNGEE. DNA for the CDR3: TGTGCCAGCAGCGTACCTAACGGCGGGGGCCTGGATACGCAGTATTTT. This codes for CASSVPNGGGLDTQYF. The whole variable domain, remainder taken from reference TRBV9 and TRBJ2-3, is DSGVTQTPKHLITATGQRVTLRCSPRSGDLSVYWYQQSLDQGLQFLIQYYNGEERAKGNILERFSAQQFPDLHSELNLSSLELGDSALYFCASSVPNGGGLDTQYFGPGTRLTVL.

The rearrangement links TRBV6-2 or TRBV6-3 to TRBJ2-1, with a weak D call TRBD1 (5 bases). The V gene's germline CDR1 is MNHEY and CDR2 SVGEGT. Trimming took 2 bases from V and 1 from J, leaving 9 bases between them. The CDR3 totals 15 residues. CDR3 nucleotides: TGTGCCAGCAGTTACCTGGGGCTGTCCTACAATGAGCAGTTCTTC. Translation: CASSYLGLSYNEQFF.

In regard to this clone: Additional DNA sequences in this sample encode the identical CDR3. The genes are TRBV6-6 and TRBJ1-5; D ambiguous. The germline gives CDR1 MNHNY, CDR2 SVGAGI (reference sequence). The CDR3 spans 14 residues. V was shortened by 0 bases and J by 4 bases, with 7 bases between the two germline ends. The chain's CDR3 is CASSYSEDNQPQHF. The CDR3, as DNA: TGTGCCAGCAGTTACTCCGAGGATAATCAGCCCCAGCATTTT.

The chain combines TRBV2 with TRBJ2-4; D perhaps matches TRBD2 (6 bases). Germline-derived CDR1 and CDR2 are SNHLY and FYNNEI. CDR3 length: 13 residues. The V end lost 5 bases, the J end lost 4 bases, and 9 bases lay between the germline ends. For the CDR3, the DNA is TGTGCCAGCAGTCGGGGACTGAAAAACATTCAGTACTTC. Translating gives CASSRGLKNIQYF.